Listed here are 25 T cell receptor beta chains from one sample, sequenced in a study of metastatic and nonmetastatic thyroid tumors. Each patient went into thyroid surgery without having received any treatment. TCRdb reanalyzed the PCR reads via MiXCR. The sample has about 40,000 clones, under 20% seen once. Sequencing was performed on tumor tissue. These receptors came from a female donor with papillary thyroid cancer or a benign thyroid nodule (not recorded which). Some clones in this sample may be carry-over from other donors' samples.

This clone was counted ten times or more. V and J are TRBV6-1 and TRBJ2-1, with D hard to call. V was clipped by 1 base and J by 7 bases, with 5 bases between them. CDR1 is MNHNS, CDR2 SASEGT, per germline. This CDR3 region has 12 residues. In nucleotides, the CDR3 is TGTGCCAGCAGTGAAGTTTGGAATGAGCAGTTCTTC. This gives the protein CASSEVWNEQFF.

The sample holds many counts of this clone. This chain links TRBV4-1 with TRBJ2-5; D unresolved. Germline lookup yields CDR1 MGHRA and CDR2 YSYEKL. The V end was cut by 1 base, the J end by 5 bases, with 11 bases between. This CDR3 spans 14 amino acids. The CDR3 region is CASSQANGLETQYF. As DNA, the CDR3 is TGCGCCAGCAGCCAAGCTAACGGGCTCGAGACCCAGTACTTC.

The rearrangement joins TRBV12-3 or TRBV12-4 to TRBJ1-5; no clear D. V was clipped by 5 bases and J by 4 bases, with 9 bases between them. The CDR3 runs to 13 residues. The CDR3 reads CASSTARNQPQHF. In nucleotides, the CDR3 is TGTGCCAGCAGTACGGCAAGGAATCAGCCCCAGCATTTT.

This clone was counted many times. V is TRBV7-3 and J is TRBJ2-1, with D unresolved. V was clipped by 5 bases and J by 5 bases, with 13 bases between them. The CDR3 extends over 14 amino acids. The germline V gene has CDR1 SGHTA and CDR2 FQGTGA. The CDR3: CASSPGGRNNEQFF. The CDR3 nucleotides read TGTGCCAGCAGCCCCGGTGGGCGAAACAATGAGCAGTTCTTC.

The V gene is TRBV5-1, the J gene TRBJ2-5, with 11 bases matching TRBD2. The CDR3 runs 19 residues. Germline lookup yields CDR1 SGHRS and CDR2 YFSETQ. V shed 0 bases, J shed 0 bases, and the junction held 10 bases outside the gene matches. Here the CDR3 DNA reads TGCGCCAGCAGCTTGGCTAGCGGGAGGCCCCCGGCCCACCAAGAGACCCAGTACTTC. Translating gives CASSLASGRPPAHQETQYF.

This clone was picked up a small number of times. A much larger clone is a single base away; this may be a read error. Distinct nucleotide sequences in the sample also encode this CDR3. The chain has TRBV24-1 and TRBJ2-3, with D possibly being TRBD2 (5 bases). The CDR3 runs 13 residues. V was shortened by 10 bases and J by 3 bases, with 13 bases between the two germline ends. Germline-derived CDR1 and CDR2 are KGHDR and SFDVKD. CDR3 coding DNA: TGTGCCACAGTCGCGGGCAATACAGATACGCAGTATTTT. This translates into CATVAGNTDTQYF.

This clone turned up a few times. The chain joins TRBV4-2 to TRBJ2-3, with 10 bases identical to TRBD1. The germline gives CDR1 LGHNA, CDR2 YNFKEQ. J gave up 2 bases and V 4 bases, and 6 bases lay outside the gene matches. This CDR3 region has 16 residues. CDR3 in DNA: TGTGCCAGCAGCCCCGGGACAGGGGCGAACACAGATACGCAGTATTTT. This gives the protein CASSPGTGANTDTQYF.

This clone has at least ten counts. V and J are TRBV2 and TRBJ1-3, with 9 bases matching TRBD1. The V gene's germline CDR1 is SNHLY and CDR2 FYNNEI. This CDR3 is built from 14 residues. V shed 1 base, J shed 6 bases, and the junction held 1 base outside the gene matches. DNA for the CDR3: TGTGCCAGCAGTGAAGACAGGGGGCAAAACACCATATATTTT. Its protein is CASSEDRGQNTIYF.

This clone was counted ten times or more. The V call is TRBV24-1, the J call TRBJ2-3, with D unclear. This CDR3 is built from 13 residues. The V and J ends lost 7 bases and 3 bases respectively, with 10 bases between them. Germline assignment: CDR1 KGHDR and CDR2 SFDVKD. CDR3 region: CATREGLTDTQYF. The CDR3 DNA sequence: TGTGCCACCAGGGAAGGGCTAACAGATACGCAGTATTTT.

This clone has at least ten counts. The V gene is TRBV19, the J gene TRBJ1-2; the D is unclear. Between the trimmed V and J ends, which lost 6 bases and 4 bases, there was a span of 12 bases. The CDR3 contains 13 residues. Germline lookup yields CDR1 LNHDA and CDR2 SQIVND (reference sequence). CDR3 sequence reads: CASRLDAIYGYTF. CDR3 in DNA: TGTGCCAGTAGGCTGGACGCCATCTATGGCTACACCTTC.

This clone was detected ten times or more. The chain joins TRBV27 to TRBJ2-3; 7 bases line up with TRBD2. CDR1 and CDR2 from the germline V gene are MNHEY and SMNVEV (reference sequence). CDR3 length: 15 amino acids. V was clipped by 6 bases and J by 6 bases; unmatched bases: 12. CDR3 in DNA: TGTGCCAGCAGGGAGATCGGACTAGGGGTGGATACGCAGTATTTT. It specifies CASREIGLGVDTQYF.

This clone was recorded at least ten times. V gene TRBV20-1 combines with J gene TRBJ2-6; D is possibly TRBD1 (6 bases). Looked up from germline, CDR1 is DFQATT and CDR2 is SNEGSKA (reference sequence). The CDR3 has 16 amino acids. V lost 7 bases and J 0 bases, leaving 16 bases between the germline ends. The CDR3 sequence: CSVPDSFGSGANVLTF. CDR3 coding DNA: TGCAGTGTCCCGGACAGTTTCGGCTCTGGGGCCAACGTCCTGACTTTC.

In its sample, this clone was seen many times. The chain carries TRBV30 and TRBJ1-6; no clear D gene. The V end lost 1 base, the J end lost 8 bases, and 9 bases lay between the germline ends. Germline loops: CDR1 GTSNPN, CDR2 SVGIG (reference sequence). The CDR3 is 13 amino acids. The CDR3 nucleotides are TGTGCCTGGAGTGACAACTCCTATTCACCCCTCCACTTT. Protein: CAWSDNSYSPLHF.

The chain employs TRBV28 and TRBJ2-3, with D uncertain. The V gene lost 5 bases and the J gene lost 6 bases, with 15 bases spanning the gap. This CDR3 is 14 amino acids long. The germline CDR1 and CDR2 sequences are MDHEN and SYDVKM. The CDR3 here is CASSRSDQWDTQYF. CDR3 in DNA: TGTGCCAGCAGTCGGTCCGACCAATGGGATACGCAGTATTTT.

Note on this clone: A much larger clone sits a single nucleotide away, making a read error possible. V is TRBV4-1 and J is TRBJ1-2; tentatively, D is TRBD1 (5 bases). The CDR3 extends over 14 amino acids. Germline CDR1 and CDR2: MGHRA and YSYEKL. The CDR3 DNA follows: TGCGTCAGCAGCCAAGGGGTAGGGGTCTATGGCTACACCTTC. Protein: CVSSQGVGVYGYTF.

This clone was detected only a few times. This could be a read error, since a much larger clone is one nucleotide away. This chain links TRBV6-1 with TRBJ1-1, with TRBD1 as a possible D gene (5 bases). In germline, CDR1 is MNHNS, CDR2 SASEGT. This CDR3 has 15 residues. V gave up 5 bases and J gave up 5 bases, with 18 bases separating them. CDR3 loop: CASSRLDTRGTEAFF. CDR3 sequence (DNA): TGTGCCAGCAGTCGCCTTGATACTCGGGGGACTGAAGCTTTCTTT.

This clone was observed a few times. This chain links TRBV24-1 with TRBJ2-7; D is uncertain. The germline V and J ends were trimmed by 0 bases and 3 bases, with 2 bases remaining between them. CDR1 is KGHDR, CDR2 SFDVKD, per germline. The CDR3 covers 12 residues. The CDR3 DNA reads as TGTGCCACCAGTGATTTGGGCTACGAGCAGTACTTC. Protein product: CATSDLGYEQYF.

This clone was found many times. A junction end diverges from the germline sequence, so it may reflect a read error. The rearrangement uses TRBV7-7 and TRBJ2-2, with a possible D match to TRBD2 (7 bases). CDR1 is SSHAT, CDR2 FNYEAQ, per germline (reference sequence). CDR3 length: 15 residues. CDR3 amino acids: CASSFGGPNTGELFF. The DNA for the CDR3 is TGTGCTAGCAGCTTCGGGGGGCCGAACACCGGGGAGCTGTTTTTT.

J is TRBJ2-1 and V is TRBV7-2; D is perhaps TRBD2 (7 bases). The CDR3 loop spans 13 amino acids. V was pared by 8 bases and J by 5 bases, with 13 bases between. Germline CDR1 and CDR2: SGHTA and FQGNSA. CDR3 sequence reads: CASGGGLDNEQFF. The CDR3 nucleotides are TGTGCCAGCGGGGGGGGGCTGGACAATGAGCAGTTCTTC. Drawing the rest from reference TRBV7-2 and TRBJ2-1, the complete variable domain is GAGVSQSPSNKVTEKGKDVELRCDPISGHTALYWYRQSLGQGLEFLIYFQGNSAPDKSGLPSDRFSAERTGGSVSTLTIQRTQQEDSAVYLCASGGGLDNEQFFGPGTRLTVL.

The J gene is TRBJ1-5, the V gene TRBV6-2 or TRBV6-3, with D unclear. The CDR3 is 15 amino acids. Trimming cost V 5 bases and J 5 bases, with 16 bases left between them. Germline-derived CDR1 and CDR2 are MNHEY and SVGEGT. CDR3 bases: TGTGCCAGCAGTACCTACGGGTCCAGGTATCAGCCCCAGCATTTT. Its translation is CASSTYGSRYQPQHF.

This clone was recorded many times. The chain is built from TRBV9 and TRBJ1-3, with D perhaps TRBD1 (6 bases). The V and J ends lost 0 bases and 0 bases respectively, with 10 bases between them. The CDR3 runs to 16 residues. The germline V gene encodes CDR1 SGDLS and CDR2 YYNGEE. Here the CDR3 reads CASSVGGGSSGNTIYF. The DNA of the CDR3 is TGTGCCAGCAGCGTAGGAGGGGGGAGCTCTGGAAACACCATATATTTT.

This clone was counted many times. The chain uses TRBV7-9 and TRBJ2-1, with 8 bases lining up with TRBD1. Germline CDR1 reads SEHNR; CDR2 reads FQNEAQ (reference sequence). The CDR3 has 16 residues. With 5 bases clipped from V and 6 bases from J, the junction kept 12 bases outside the gene matches. In DNA, the CDR3 is TGTGCCAGCAGCCATTCAGGGGGCACCGTGCGCAATGAGCAGTTCTTC. It encodes CASSHSGGTVRNEQFF.

This clone has just one count. The chain is built from TRBV9 and TRBJ2-3; unclear D gene. V gave up 0 bases and J gave up 3 bases, with 5 bases separating them. There are 13 residues in the CDR3. Germline V CDR1 and CDR2: SGDLS, YYNGEE. The DNA of the CDR3 is TGTGCCAGCAGCGTAGAATTGACAGATACGCAGTATTTT. It translates to CASSVELTDTQYF.

In regard to this clone: A much more abundant neighbour one base away suggests this may be a read error. This sequence joins TRBV4-3 and TRBJ1-2, with D maybe TRBD1 (6 bases). Trimming pared 3 bases from V and 0 bases from J, leaving 11 bases between. Germline lookup yields CDR1 LGHNA and CDR2 YSLEER. This CDR3 spans 15 amino acids. The CDR3 bases are TGCGCCAGCAGCCACCAGACAGGCCCTAACTATGGCTACACCTTC. Its protein product is CASSHQTGPNYGYTF.

This clone was found a few times. The rearrangement joins TRBV28 to TRBJ1-2; D not resolved. The length of the CDR3 is 13 residues. Deletions cut 6 bases from V and 8 bases from J, with 16 bases between. The germline V gene encodes CDR1 MDHEN and CDR2 SYDVKM. The CDR3 coding sequence is TGTGCCAGCAGCCCCGCCACCTTACTAGGCTACACCTTC. Amino acid sequence: CASSPATLLGYTF.